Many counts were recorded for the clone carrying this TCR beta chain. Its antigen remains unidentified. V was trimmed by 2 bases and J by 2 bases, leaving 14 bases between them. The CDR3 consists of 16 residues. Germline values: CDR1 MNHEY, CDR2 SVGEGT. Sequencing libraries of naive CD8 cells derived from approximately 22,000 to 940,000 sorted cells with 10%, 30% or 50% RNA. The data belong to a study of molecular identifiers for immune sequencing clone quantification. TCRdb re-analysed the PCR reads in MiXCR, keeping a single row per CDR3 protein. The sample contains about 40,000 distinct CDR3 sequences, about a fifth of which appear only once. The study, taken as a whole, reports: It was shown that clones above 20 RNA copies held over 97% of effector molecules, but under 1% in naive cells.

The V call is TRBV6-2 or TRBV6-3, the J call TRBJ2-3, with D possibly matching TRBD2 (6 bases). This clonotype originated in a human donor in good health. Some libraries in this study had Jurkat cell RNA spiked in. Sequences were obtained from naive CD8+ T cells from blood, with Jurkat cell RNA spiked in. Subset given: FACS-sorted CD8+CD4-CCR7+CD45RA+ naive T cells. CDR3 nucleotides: TGTGCCAGCAGTTACGGTGTTAGCGGATACACAGATACGCAGTATTTT. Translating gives CASSYGVSGYTDTQYF.